This T cell receptor beta chain was sequenced in a study of blood T cells in healthy people across ages. Through a sample-barcoded 5' primer and a J-beta primer mix, a second PCR was run for roughly 7 to 12 cycles. TCRdb fed the 5' RACE reads into MiXCR, producing one record per CDR3 protein. The table has 850,000 or so distinct CDR3 sequences, 25% to 35% seen once. CDR1 and CDR2 (germline): SNHLY, FYNNEI. The CDR3 is 13 residues long. The specimen sequenced was blood. This sequence joins TRBV2 and TRBJ2-7; the D gene is possibly TRBD1 (5 bases). The J call is in doubt because the DNA end fits TRBJ2-5 better. This clonotype was sampled from a woman older than 75 in good health. Here the CDR3 DNA reads TGTGCCAGCAGCCCGGACACGCGGCGGACCCAGTACTTC. It translates to CASSPDTRRTQYF.